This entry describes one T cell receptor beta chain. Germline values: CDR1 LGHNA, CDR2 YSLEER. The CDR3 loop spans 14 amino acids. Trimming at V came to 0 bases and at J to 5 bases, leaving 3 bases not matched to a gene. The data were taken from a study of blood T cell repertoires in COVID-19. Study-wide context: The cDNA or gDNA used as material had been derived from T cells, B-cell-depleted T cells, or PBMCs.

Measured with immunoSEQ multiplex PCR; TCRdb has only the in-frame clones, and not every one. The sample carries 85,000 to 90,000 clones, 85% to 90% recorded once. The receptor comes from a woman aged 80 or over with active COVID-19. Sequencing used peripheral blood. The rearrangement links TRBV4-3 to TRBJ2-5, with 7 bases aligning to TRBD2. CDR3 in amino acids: CASSQDYGGETQYF. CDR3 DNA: TGCGCCAGCAGCCAAGATTACGGGGGGGAGACCCAGTACTTC.